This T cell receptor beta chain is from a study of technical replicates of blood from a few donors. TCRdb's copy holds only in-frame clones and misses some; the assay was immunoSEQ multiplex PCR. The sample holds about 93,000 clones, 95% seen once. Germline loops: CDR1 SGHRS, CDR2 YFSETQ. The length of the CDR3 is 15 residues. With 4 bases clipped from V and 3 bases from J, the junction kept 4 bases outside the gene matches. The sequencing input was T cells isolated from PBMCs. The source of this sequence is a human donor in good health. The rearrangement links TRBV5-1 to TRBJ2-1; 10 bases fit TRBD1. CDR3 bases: TGCGCCAGCAGCATCGGGACAGGGGACTACAATGAGCAGTTCTTC. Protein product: CASSIGTGDYNEQFF. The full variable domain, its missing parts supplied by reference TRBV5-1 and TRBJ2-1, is KAGVTQTPRYLIKTRGQQVTLSCSPISGHRSVSWYQQTPGQGLQFLFEYFSETQRNKGNFPGRFSGRQFSNSRSEMNVSTLELGDSALYLCASSIGTGDYNEQFFGPGTRLTVL.